This T cell receptor beta chain was observed in a study of T cells in Graves' hyperthyroidism and ophthalmopathy. Study-level findings and limits: Most clonotypes that expanded in the thyroid above 0.001 also showed up in blood. Ophthalmopathy stood apart from stable hyperthyroidism in a 13 V-J model.

At least ten counts were recorded for this clonotype. Its target is unknown. Germline V gives CDR1 DFQATT, CDR2 SNEGSKA (reference sequence). The CDR3 loop spans 16 amino acids. V lost 0 bases to trimming and J lost 5 bases; unmatched junction nucleotides: 11. RNA transcripts gave rise to amplified TCR beta CDR3 regions. HTBI primers were employed in a first-round RT-PCR of the TCR CDR3. Each CDR3 protein is one row after TCRdb ran MiXCR on the multiplex PCR reads. The table shows approximately 610,000 distinct CDR3 sequences, with approximately 14% occurring only once. The gene calls are TRBV20-1 and TRBJ2-7; TRBD1 aligns across 9 bases. This sequence was found in a woman aged 35 to 49 with Graves' ophthalmopathy. The sequenced sample consisted of blood. For the CDR3, the DNA is TGCAGTGCTAGAGATCTCGTTGGGACAGGGATCAACGAGCAGTACTTC. Translated: CSARDLVGTGINEQYF.